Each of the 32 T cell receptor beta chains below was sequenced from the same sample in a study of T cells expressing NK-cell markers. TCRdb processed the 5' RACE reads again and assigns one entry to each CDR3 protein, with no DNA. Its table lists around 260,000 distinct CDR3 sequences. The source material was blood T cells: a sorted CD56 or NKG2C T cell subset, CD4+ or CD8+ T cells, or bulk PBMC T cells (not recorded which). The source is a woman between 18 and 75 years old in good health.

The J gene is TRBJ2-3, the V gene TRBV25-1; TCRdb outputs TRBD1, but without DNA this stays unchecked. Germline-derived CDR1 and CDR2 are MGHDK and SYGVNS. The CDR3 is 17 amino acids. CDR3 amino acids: CASSAGTGEATTDTQYF.

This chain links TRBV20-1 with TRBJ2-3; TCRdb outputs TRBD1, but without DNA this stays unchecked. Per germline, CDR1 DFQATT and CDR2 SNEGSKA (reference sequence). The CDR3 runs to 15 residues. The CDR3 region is CSARPGGGGIDTQYF.

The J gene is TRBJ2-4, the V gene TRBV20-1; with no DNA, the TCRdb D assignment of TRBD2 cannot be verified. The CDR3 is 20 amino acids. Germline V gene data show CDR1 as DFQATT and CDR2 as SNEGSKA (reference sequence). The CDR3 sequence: CSARAPLGRTSGEAKNIQYF.

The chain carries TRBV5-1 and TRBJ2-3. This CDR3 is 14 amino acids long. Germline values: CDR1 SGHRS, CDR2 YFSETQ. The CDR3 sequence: CASSLASRPDTQYF.

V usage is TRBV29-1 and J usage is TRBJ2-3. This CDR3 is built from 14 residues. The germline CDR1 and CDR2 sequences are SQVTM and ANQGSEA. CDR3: CSVDVAYYTDTQYF.

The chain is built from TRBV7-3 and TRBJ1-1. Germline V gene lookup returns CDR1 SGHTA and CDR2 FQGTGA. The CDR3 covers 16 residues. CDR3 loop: CASSLVASERGTEAFF.

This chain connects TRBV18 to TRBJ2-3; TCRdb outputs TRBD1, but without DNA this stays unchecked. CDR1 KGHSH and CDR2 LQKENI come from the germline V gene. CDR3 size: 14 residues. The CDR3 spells CASSPVPPSDTQYF.

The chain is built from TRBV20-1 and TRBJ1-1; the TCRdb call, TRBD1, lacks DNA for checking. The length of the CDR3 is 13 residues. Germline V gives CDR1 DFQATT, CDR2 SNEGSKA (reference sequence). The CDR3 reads CSAAPGSYTEAFF.

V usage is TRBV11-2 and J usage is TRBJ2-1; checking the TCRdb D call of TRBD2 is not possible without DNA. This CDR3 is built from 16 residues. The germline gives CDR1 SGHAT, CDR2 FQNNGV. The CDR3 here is CASSLGRGTSYNEQFF. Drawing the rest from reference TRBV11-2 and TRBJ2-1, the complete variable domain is EAGVAQSPRYKIIEKRQSVAFWCNPISGHATLYWYQQILGQGPKLLIQFQNNGVVDDSQLPKDRFSAERLKGVDSTLKIQPAKLEDSAVYLCASSLGRGTSYNEQFFGPGTRLTVL.

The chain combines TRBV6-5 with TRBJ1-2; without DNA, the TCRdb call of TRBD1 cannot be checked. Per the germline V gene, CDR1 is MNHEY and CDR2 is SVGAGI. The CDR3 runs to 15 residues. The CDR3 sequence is CASSYLSGGNYGYTF.

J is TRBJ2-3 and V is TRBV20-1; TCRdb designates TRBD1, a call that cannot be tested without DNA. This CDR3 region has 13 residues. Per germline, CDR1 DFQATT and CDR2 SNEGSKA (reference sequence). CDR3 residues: CSASWGATDTQYF.

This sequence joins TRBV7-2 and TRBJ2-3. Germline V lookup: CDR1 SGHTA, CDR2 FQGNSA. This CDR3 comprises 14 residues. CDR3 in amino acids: CASSFRTYTDTQYF.

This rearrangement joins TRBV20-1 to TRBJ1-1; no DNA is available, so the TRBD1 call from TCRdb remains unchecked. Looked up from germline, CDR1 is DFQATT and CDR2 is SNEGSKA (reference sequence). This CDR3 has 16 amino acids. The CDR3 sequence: CSAREDYVRANTEAFF.

CDR3 protein: CASSLGFQGAGYNEQFF. V gene TRBV7-2 combines with J gene TRBJ2-1; TCRdb picks TRBD1, but there is no DNA to check that call. Germline CDR1 reads SGHTA; CDR2 reads FQGNSA. The length of the CDR3 is 17 residues.

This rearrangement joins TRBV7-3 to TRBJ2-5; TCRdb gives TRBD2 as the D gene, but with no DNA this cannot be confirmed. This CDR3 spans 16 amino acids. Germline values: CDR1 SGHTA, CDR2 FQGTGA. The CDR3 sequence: CASSPQTSGGWETQYF.

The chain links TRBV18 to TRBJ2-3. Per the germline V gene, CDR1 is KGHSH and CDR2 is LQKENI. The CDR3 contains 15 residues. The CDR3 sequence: CASSPRNVGTDTQYF.

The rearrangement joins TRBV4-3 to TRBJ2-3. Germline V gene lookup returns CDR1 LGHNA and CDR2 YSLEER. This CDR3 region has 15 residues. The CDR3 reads CASSQGPASTDTQYF.

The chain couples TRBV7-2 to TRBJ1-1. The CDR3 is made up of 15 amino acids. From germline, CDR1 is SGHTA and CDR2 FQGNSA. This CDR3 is CANSLRPTMNTEAFF.

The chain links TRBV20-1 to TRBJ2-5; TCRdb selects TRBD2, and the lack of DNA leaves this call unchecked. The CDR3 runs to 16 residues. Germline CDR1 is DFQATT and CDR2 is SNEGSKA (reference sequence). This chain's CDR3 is CSARDPNGGPRGTQYF.

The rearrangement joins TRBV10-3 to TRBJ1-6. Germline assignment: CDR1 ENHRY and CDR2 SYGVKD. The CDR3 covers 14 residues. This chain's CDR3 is CAISEGVLNSPLHF.

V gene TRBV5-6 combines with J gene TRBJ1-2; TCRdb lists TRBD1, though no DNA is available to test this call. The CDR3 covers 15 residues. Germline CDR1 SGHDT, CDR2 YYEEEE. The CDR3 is CASSLDPTGDPGYTF. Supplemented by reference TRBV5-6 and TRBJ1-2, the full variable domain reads DAGVTQSPTHLIKTRGQQVTLRCSPKSGHDTVSWYQQALGQGPQFIFQYYEEEERQRGNFPDRFSGHQFPNYSSELNVNALLLGDSALYLCASSLDPTGDPGYTFGSGTRLTVV.

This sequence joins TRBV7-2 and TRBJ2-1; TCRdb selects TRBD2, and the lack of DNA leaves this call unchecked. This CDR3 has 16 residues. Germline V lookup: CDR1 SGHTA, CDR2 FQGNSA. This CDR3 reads CASSQNSGSSYNEQFF.

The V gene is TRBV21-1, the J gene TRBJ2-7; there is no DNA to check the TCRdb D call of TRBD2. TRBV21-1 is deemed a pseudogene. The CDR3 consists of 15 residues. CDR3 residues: CASSQYSGSSYEQYF.

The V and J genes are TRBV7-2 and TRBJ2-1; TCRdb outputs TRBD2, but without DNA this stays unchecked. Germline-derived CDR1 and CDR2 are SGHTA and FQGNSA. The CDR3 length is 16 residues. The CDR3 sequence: CASSQRGANLRGEQFF.

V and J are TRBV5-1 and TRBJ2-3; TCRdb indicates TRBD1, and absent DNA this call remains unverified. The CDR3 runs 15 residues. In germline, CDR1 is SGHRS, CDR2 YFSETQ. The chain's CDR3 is CASSVDGTRTDTQYF.

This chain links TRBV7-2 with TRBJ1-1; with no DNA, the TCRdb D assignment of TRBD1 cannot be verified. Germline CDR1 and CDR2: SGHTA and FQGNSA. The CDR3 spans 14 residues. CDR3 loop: CASSQETGLTEAFF.

This CDR3 is CASSSPTSWSTDTQYF. V and J are TRBV6-5 and TRBJ2-3. The CDR3 runs to 16 residues. Germline loops: CDR1 MNHEY, CDR2 SVGAGI.

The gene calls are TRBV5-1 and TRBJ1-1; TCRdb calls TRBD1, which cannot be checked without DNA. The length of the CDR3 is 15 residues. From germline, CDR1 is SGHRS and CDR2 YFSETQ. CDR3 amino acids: CASSLDGQGNTEAFF.

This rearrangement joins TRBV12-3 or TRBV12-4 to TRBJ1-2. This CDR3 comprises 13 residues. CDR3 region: CASSLERLYGYTF.

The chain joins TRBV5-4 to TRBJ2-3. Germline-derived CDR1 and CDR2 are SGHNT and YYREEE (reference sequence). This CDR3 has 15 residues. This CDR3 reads CASSLVTPNEDTQYF.

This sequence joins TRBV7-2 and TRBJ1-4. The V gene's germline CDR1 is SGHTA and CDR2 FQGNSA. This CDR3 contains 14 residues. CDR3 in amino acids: CASSLSGSNEKLFF. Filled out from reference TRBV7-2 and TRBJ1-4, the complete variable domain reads GAGVSQSPSNKVTEKGKDVELRCDPISGHTALYWYRQSLGQGLEFLIYFQGNSAPDKSGLPSDRFSAERTGGSVSTLTIQRTQQEDSAVYLCASSLSGSNEKLFFGSGTQLSVL.

CDR3 loop: CADSRGPDTQYF. The chain recombines TRBV12-3 or TRBV12-4 with TRBJ2-3. This CDR3 spans 12 amino acids.